This T cell receptor beta chain came from a study of CD8+CD57+ T cells in acquired aplastic anemia. Background on the study: An average of approximately 3.4 ug of DNA was obtained from sorted CD4+ and CD8+ cells. Healthy donor sequencing depth: 9 million to 10.8 million CD4+, about 12 million CD8+ reads.

It was genomic DNA that served as the template for profiling TCR beta VDJ and CDR3. TCRdb ran MiXCR on the reads and lists one entry per CDR3 protein. This table has some 190,000 distinct CDR3 sequences, approximately 45% appearing once. The study's findings and limits: Comparison of patients with controls identified around 30 shared CD8+ CDR3 sequences. Between the patient and control groups, CD8+ Simpson's diversity did not differ significantly.

The CDR3 spans 15 residues. CDR1 is SNHLY and CDR2 is FYNNEI in the germline V gene. The ends lost 4 bases at V and 6 bases at J; junction bases unmatched: 9. This clonotype was detected many times. Its antigen is unidentified. This TCR was recovered from a human donor in good health. The rearrangement links TRBV2 to TRBJ2-7, with 10 positions matching TRBD2. Sequencing was performed on sorted CD4+, CD8+, or CD8+CD57+ T cells (not recorded which) from PBMCs. CDR3 DNA sequence: TGTGCCAGCAGTGTGACTAGCGGGTTAATGGGCGAGCAGTACTTC. Its translation: CASSVTSGLMGEQYF.